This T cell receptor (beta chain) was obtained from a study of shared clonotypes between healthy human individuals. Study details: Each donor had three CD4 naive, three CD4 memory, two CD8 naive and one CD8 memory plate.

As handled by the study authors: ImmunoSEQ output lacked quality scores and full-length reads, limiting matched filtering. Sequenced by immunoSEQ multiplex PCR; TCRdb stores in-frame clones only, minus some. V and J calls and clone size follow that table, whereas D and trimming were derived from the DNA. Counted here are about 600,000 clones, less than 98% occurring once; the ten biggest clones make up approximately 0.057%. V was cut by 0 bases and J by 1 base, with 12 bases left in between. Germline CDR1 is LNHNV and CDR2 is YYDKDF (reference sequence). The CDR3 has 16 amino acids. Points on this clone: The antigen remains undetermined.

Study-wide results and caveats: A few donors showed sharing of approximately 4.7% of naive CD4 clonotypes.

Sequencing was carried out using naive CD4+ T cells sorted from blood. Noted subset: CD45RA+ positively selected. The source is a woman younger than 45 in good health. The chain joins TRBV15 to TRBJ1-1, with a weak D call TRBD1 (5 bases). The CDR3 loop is CATSRDRGHTNTEAFF. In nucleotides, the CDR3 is TGTGCCACCAGCAGAGATCGTGGACACACGAACACTGAAGCTTTCTTT.